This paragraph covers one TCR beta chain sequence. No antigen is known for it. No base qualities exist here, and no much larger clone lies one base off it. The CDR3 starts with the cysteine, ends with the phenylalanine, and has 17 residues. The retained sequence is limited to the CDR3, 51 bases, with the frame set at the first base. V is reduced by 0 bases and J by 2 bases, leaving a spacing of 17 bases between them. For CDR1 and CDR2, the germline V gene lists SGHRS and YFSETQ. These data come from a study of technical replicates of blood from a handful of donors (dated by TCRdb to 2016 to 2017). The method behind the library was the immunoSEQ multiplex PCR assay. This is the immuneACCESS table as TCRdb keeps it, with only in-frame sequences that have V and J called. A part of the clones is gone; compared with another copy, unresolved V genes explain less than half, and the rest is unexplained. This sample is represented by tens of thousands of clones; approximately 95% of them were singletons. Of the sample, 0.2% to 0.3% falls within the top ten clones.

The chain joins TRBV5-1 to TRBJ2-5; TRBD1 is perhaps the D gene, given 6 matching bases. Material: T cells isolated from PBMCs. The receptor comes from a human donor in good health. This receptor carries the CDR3 CASSLVVTSRGQETQYF. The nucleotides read TGCGCCAGCAGCTTGGTCGTCACATCCAGGGGACAAGAGACCCAGTACTTC.